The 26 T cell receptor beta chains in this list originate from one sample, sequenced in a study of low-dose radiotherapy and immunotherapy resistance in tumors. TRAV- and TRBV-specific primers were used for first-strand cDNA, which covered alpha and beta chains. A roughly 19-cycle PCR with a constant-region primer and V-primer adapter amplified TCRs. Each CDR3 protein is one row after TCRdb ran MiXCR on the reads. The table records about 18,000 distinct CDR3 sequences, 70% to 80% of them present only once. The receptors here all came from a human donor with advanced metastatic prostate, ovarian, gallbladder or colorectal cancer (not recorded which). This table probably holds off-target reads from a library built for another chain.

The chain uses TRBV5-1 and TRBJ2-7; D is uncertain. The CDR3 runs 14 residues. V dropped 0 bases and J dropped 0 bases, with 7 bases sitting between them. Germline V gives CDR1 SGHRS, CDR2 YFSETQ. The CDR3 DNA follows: TGCGCCAGCAGCTTGGGGCAGGCCTCCTACGAGCAGTACTTC. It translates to CASSLGQASYEQYF.

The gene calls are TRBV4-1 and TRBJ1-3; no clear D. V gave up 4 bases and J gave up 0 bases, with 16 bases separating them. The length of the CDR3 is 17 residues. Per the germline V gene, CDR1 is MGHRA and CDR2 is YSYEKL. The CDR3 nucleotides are TGCGCCAGCAGCCGAGACTTAGACCTCCTCTCTGGAAACACCATATATTTT. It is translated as CASSRDLDLLSGNTIYF.

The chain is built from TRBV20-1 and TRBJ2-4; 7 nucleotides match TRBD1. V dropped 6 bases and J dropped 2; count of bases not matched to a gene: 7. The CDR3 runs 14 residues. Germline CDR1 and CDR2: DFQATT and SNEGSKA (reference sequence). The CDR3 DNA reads TGCAGTGCGGGAGAGGGACAGTCCAAAAACATTCAGTACTTC. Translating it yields CSAGEGQSKNIQYF.

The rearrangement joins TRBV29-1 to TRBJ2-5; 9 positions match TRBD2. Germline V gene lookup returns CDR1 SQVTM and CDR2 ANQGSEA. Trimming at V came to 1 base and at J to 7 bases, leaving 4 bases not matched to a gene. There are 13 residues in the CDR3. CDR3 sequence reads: CSVEAQRGVTQYF. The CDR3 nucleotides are TGCAGCGTTGAAGCCCAGCGGGGGGTGACCCAGTACTTC.

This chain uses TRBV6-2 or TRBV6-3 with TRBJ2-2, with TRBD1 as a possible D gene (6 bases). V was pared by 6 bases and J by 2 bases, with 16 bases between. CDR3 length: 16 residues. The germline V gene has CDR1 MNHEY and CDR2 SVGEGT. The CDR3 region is CASRKARGFNTGELFF. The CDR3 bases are TGTGCCAGCAGAAAAGCTAGGGGGTTTAACACCGGGGAGCTGTTTTTT.

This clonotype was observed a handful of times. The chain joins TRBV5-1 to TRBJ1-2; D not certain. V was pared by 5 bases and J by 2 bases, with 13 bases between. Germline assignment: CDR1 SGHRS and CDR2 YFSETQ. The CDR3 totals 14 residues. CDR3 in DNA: TGCGCCAGCAGTCAGACGACTGCCAACTATGGCTACACCTTC. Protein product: CASSQTTANYGYTF.

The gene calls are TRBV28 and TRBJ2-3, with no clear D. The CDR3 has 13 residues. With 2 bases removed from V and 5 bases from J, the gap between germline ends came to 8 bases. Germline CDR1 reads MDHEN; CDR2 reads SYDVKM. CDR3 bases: TGTGCCAGCAGTTTAGGGGTGCGAGATACGCAGTATTTT. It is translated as CASSLGVRDTQYF.

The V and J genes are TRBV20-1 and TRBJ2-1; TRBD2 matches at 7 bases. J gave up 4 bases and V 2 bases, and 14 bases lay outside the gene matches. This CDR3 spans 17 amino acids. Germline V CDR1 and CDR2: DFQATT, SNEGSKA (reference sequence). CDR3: CSARPPVAGAAYNEQFF. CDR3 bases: TGCAGTGCTAGACCCCCTGTAGCGGGCGCGGCTTACAATGAGCAGTTCTTC.

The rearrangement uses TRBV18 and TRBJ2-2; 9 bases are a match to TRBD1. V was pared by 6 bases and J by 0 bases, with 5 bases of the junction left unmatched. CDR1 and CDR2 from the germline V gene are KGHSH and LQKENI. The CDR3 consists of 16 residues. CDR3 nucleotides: TGTGCCAGCTCCCAGACAGGGGGATCGAACACCGGGGAGCTGTTTTTT. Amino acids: CASSQTGGSNTGELFF. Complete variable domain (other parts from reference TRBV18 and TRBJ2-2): NAGVMQNPRHLVRRRGQEARLRCSPMKGHSHVYWYRQLPEEGLKFMVYLQKENIIDESGMPKERFSAEFPKEGPSILRIQQVVRGDSAAYFCASSQTGGSNTGELFFGEGSRLTVL.

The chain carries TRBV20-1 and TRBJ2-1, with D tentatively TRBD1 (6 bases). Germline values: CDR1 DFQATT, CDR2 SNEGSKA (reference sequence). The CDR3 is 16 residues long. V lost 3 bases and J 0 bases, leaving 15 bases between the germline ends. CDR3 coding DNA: TGCAGTGCTAGGACGACTCAGGACAGCTCCTACAATGAGCAGTTCTTC. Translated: CSARTTQDSSYNEQFF.

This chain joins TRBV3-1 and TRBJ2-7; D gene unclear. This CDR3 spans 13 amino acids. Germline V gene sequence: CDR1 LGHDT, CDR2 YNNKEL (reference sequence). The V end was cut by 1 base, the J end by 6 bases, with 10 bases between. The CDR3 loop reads CASSQGTWAEQYF. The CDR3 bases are TGTGCCAGCAGCCAAGGAACGTGGGCCGAGCAGTACTTC.

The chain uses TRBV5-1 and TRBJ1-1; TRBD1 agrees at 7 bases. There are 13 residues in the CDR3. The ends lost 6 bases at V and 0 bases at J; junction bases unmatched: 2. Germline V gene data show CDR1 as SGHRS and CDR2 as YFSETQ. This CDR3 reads CASKTGMNTEAFF. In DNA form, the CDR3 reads TGCGCCAGCAAGACAGGGATGAACACTGAAGCTTTCTTT.

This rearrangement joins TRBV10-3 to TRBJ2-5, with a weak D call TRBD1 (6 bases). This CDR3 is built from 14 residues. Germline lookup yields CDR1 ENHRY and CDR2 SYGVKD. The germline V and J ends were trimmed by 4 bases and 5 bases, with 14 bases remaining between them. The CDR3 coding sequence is TGTGCCATCAGTGGGTTGGGGGCCCGGGAGACCCAGTACTTC. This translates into CAISGLGARETQYF.

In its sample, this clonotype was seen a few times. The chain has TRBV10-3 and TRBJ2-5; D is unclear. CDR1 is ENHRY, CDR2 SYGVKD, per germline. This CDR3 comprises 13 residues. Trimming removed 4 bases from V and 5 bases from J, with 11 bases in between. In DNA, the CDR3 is TGTGCCATCAGTGCAGGAGAATTGGAGACCCAGTACTTC. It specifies CAISAGELETQYF.

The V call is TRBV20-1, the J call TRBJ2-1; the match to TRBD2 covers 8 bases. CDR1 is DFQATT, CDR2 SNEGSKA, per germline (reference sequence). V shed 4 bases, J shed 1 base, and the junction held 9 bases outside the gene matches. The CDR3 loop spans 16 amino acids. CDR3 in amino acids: CSATTPSGRSYNEQFF. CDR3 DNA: TGCAGTGCTACTACCCCTAGCGGGCGGTCCTACAATGAGCAGTTCTTC.

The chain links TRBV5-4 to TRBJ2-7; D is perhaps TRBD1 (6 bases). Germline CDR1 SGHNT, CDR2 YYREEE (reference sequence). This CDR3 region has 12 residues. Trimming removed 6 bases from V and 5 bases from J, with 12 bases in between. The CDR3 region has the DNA TGTGCCAGCAACATACAGGGTGACGAGCAGTACTTC. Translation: CASNIQGDEQYF.

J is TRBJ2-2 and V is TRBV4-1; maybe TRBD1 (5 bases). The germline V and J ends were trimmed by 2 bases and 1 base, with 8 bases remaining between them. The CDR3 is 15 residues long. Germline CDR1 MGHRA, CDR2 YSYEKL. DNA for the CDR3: TGCGCCAGCAGCCAATCGACAGTGAACACCGGGGAGCTGTTTTTT. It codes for CASSQSTVNTGELFF.

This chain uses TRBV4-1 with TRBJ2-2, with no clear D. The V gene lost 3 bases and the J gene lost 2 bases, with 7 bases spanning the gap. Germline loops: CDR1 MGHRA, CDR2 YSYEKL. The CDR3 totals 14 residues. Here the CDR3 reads CASSQSTNTGELFF. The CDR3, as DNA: TGCGCCAGCAGCCAGTCCACTAACACCGGGGAGCTGTTTTTT.

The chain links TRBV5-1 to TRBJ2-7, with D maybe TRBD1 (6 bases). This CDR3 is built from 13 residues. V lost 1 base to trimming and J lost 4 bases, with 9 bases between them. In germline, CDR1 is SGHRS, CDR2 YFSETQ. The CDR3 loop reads CASSLSQGYEQYF. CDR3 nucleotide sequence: TGCGCCAGCAGCTTGAGTCAGGGGTACGAGCAGTACTTC.

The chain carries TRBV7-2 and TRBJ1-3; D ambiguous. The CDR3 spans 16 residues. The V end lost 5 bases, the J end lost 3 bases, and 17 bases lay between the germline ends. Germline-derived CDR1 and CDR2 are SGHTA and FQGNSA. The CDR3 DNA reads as TGTGCCAGCAGCCTTCGGACGGTCGTTCTTGGAAACACCATATATTTT. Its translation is CASSLRTVVLGNTIYF.

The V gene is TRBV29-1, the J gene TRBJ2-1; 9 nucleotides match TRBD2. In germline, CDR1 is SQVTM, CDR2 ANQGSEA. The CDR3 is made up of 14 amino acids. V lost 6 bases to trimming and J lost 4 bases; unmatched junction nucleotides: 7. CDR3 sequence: CSVIAGDRYNEQFF. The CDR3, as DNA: TGCAGCGTCATAGCGGGAGATAGATACAATGAGCAGTTCTTC.

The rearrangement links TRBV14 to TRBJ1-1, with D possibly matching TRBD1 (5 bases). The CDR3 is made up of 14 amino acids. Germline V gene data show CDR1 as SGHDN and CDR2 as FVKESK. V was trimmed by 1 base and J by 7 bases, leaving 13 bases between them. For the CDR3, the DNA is TGTGCCAGCAGCCAAGTTTATAGGGGCAATGAAGCTTTCTTT. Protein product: CASSQVYRGNEAFF.

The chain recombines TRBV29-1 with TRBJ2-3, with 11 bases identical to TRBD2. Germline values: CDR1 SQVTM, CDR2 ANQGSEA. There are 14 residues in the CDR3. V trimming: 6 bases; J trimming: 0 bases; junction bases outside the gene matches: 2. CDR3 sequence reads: CSVWTSGSTDTQYF. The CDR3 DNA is TGCAGCGTGTGGACTAGCGGGAGCACAGATACGCAGTATTTT.

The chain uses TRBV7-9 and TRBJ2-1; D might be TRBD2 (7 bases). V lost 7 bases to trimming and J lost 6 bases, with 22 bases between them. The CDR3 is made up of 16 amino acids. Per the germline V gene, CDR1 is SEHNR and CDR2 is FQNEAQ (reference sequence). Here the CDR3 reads CASTTAGGRFSNEQFF. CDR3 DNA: TGTGCCAGCACCACCGCCGGGGGGCGGTTCTCCAATGAGCAGTTCTTC.

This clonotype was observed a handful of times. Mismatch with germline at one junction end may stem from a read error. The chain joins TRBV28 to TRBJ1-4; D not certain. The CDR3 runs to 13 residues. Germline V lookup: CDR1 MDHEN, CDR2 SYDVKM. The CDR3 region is CASSFLTNEKLFF. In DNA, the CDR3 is TGTGCCAGCAGTTTTTTAACTAATGAAAAACTTTTTTTT. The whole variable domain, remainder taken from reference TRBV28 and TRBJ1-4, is DVKVTQSSRYLVKRTGEKVFLECVQDMDHENMFWYRQDPGLGLRLIYFSYDVKMKEKGDIPEGYSVSREKKERFSLILESASTNQTSMYLCASSFLTNEKLFFGSGTQLSVL.

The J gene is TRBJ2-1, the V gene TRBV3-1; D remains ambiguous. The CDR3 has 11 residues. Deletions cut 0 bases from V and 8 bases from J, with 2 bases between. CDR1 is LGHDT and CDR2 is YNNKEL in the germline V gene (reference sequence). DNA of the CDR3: TGTGCCAGCAGCCAAGAGCATGAGCAGTTCTTC. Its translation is CASSQEHEQFF.